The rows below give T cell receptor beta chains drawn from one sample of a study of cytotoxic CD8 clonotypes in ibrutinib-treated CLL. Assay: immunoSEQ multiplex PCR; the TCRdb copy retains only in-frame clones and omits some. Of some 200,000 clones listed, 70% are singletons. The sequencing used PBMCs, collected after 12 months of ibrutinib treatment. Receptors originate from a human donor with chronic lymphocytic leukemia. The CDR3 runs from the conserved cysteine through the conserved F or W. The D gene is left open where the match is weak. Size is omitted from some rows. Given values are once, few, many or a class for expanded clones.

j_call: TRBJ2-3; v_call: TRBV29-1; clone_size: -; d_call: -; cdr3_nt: TGCAGCGTTGAAGACGTACGGTACAGCACAGATACGCAGTATTTT; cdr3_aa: CSVEDVRYSTDTQYF
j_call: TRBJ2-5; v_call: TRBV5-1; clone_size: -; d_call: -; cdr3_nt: TGCGCCAGCAGAAAAGGCGGCGGGCGGGAGACCCAGTACTTC; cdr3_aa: CASRKGGGRETQYF
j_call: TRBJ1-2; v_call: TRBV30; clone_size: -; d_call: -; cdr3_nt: TGTGCCTGGAAGTCCCCGTATGAGGGGTACACCTTC; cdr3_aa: CAWKSPYEGYTF
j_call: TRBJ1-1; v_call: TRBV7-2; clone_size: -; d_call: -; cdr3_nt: TGTGCCAGCAGCTTAGTGAATCTCAGGGACACTGAAGCTTTCTTT; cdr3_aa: CASSLVNLRDTEAFF
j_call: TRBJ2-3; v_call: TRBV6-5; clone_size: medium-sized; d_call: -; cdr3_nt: TGTGCCACCGGGGGGCCAACGGAAAATACGCAGTATTTT; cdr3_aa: CATGGPTENTQYF
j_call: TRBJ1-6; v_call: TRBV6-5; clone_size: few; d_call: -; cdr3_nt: TGTGCCAGCTGCACCGGGACGCAATCACCCCTCCACTTT; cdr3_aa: CASCTGTQSPLHF
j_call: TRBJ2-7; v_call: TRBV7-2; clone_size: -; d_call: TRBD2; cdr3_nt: TGTGCCAGCAGCTTAGGTCTAGCGGGAGTTCCCGAGCAGTACTTC; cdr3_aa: CASSLGLAGVPEQYF
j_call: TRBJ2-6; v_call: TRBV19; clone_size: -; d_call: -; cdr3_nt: TGTGCCAGTAGTATTGGGTCTGGGGCCAACGTCCTGACTTTC; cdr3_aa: CASSIGSGANVLTF
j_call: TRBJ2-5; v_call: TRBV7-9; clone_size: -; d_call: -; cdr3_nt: TGTGCCAGCAGCTTAGGGGGCCGGGAGACCCAGTACTTC; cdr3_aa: CASSLGGRETQYF
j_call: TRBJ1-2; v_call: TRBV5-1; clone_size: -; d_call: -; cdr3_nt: TGCGCCAGCACGTGGACCACGTCCGGCTATGGCTACACCTTC; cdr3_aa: CASTWTTSGYGYTF
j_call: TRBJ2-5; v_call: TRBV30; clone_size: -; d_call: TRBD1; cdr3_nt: TGTGCCTGGAGTGCAAAGGGACAGGTGGGGACCCAGTACTTC; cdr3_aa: CAWSAKGQVGTQYF
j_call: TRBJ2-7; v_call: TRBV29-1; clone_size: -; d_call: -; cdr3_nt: TGCAGCGTTAAAGGGCAGGGAACCTACGAGCAGTACTTC; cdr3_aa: CSVKGQGTYEQYF
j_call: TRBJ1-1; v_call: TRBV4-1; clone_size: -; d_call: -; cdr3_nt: TGCGCCAGCAGCCAGAACAGGGCTGGGGGCACTGAAGCTTTCTTT; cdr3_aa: CASSQNRAGGTEAFF
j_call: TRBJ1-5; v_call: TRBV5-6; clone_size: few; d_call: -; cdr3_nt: TGTGCCAGCAGTGTTGCAGGTCAGCCCCAGCATTTT; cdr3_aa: CASSVAGQPQHF
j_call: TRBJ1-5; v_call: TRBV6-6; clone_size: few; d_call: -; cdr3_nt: TGTGCCAGCAGTTACTTCGGAGTCAATCAGCCCCAGCATTTT; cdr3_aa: CASSYFGVNQPQHF
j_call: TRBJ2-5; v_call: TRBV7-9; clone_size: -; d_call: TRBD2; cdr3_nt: TGTGCCAGCAGCTCGACTAGCGGGGTAGAGACCCAGTACTTC; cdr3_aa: CASSSTSGVETQYF
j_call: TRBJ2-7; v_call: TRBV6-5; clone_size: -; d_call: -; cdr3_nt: TGTGCCAGCAGTTATGGGGAGTTTTCCTACGAGCAGTACTTC; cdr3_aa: CASSYGEFSYEQYF
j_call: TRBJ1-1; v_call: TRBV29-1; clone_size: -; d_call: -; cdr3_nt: TGCAGCGGATCCAGAGCGGGGTATAACACTGAAGCTTTCTTT; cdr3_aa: CSGSRAGYNTEAFF
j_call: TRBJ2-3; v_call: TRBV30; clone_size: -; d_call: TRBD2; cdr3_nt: TGTGCCTGCTCGACTAGCGGGAGCCCAGATACGCAGTATTTT; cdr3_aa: CACSTSGSPDTQYF
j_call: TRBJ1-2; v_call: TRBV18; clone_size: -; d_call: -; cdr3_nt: TGTGCCAGCTCCCCTAACCCCAGTCGATATGGCTACACCTTC; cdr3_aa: CASSPNPSRYGYTF
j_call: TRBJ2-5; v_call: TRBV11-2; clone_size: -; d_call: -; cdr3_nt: TGTGCCAGCAGCTGGGGCTTGGGGGGCTTGGAGACCCAGTACTTC; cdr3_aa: CASSWGLGGLETQYF
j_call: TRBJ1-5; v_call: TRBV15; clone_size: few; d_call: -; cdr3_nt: TGTGCCACCCCCCGGAATCAGCCCCAGCATTTT; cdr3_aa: CATPRNQPQHF
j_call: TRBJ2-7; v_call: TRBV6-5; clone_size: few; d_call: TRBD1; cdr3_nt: TGTGCCAGCAGTCCAGGGACAGGAAGCTACGAGCAGTACTTC; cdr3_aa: CASSPGTGSYEQYF
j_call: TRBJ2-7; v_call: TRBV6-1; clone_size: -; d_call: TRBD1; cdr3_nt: TGTGCCAGCAGGGGGACAGGGGGGACCTACGAGCAGTACTTC; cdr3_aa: CASRGTGGTYEQYF
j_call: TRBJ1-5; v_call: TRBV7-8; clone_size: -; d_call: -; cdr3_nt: TGTGCCAGCAGCTTAGCAGACCTTGCACCCCAGCATTTT; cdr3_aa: CASSLADLAPQHF
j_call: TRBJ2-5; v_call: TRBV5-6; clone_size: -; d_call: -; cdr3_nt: TGTGCCAGCAGCCTCCTCGAGACCCAGTACTTC; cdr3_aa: CASSLLETQYF
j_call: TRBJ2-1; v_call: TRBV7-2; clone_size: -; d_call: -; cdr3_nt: TGTGCCAGCAGCTCAAACATGAAAGGTGAGCAGTTCTTC; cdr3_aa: CASSSNMKGEQFF
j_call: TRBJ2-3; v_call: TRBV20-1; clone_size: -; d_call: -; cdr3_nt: TGCAGTGCTAGGACTTCAGATACGCAGTATTTT; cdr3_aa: CSARTSDTQYF
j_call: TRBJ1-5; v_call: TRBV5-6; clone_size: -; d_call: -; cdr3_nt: TGTGCCAGCAGCTTGGGACTAGGCGATCAGCCCCAGCATTTT; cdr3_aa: CASSLGLGDQPQHF
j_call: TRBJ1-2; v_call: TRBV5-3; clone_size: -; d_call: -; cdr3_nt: TGTGCCAGAAGCTTGGGGGCTAACTATGGCTACACCTTC; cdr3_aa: CARSLGANYGYTF
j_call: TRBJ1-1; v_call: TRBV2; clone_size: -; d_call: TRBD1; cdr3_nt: TGTGCCAGCACCCCGGACAGGGCCACTGAAGCTTTCTTT; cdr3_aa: CASTPDRATEAFF
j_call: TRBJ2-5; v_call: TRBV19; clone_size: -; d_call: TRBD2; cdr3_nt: TGTGCCAGTAGTGTCGGACTAGCGGGAGGGCCGCTGGAGACCCAGTACTTC; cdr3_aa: CASSVGLAGGPLETQYF